Listed here are 4 T cell receptor beta chains from one sample, sequenced in a study of Ad26.COV2.S vaccination and SARS-CoV-2 variants. Treatment: around 19 received Ad26.COV2.S at low or high dose, single or two shots; roughly five received placebo; per-sample allocation not given. Day 63 following the first vaccine or placebo injection was when the samples were taken. Assay: immunoSEQ multiplex PCR; the TCRdb copy retains only in-frame clones and omits some. The table has about 350,000 clones, around 88% seen once. The source material was peripheral blood, sampled in a trial of Ad26.COV2.S vaccine versus placebo. The receptors stem from a person between 18 and 65 years old who received the Ad26.COV2.S COVID-19 vaccine or a placebo.

V usage is TRBV3-1 (or the pseudogene TRBV3-2) and J usage is TRBJ1-4; D might be TRBD1 (5 bases). The CDR3 totals 16 residues. The V gene's germline CDR1 is LGHDT and CDR2 YNNKEL (reference sequence). V lost 4 bases to trimming and J lost 0 bases, with 12 bases between them. CDR3 loop: CASSPRDVATNEKLFF. The CDR3, as DNA: TGTGCCAGCAGCCCTAGGGACGTCGCAACTAATGAAAAACTGTTTTTT.

V is TRBV24-1 and J is TRBJ2-1, with D perhaps TRBD1 (6 bases). Germline CDR1 KGHDR, CDR2 SFDVKD. The CDR3 consists of 14 residues. The V gene lost 1 base and the J gene lost 15 bases, with 18 bases spanning the gap. The CDR3 coding sequence is TGTGCCACCAGTGATTTTGATCGGGGAACAGGGTGGTTCTTC. Translation gives CATSDFDRGTGWFF.

The gene calls are TRBV10-3 and TRBJ1-2; 10 bases agree with TRBD1. Unmatched junction bases numbered 9, after V lost 7 bases and J lost 7 bases. Germline V gene sequence: CDR1 ENHRY, CDR2 SYGVKD. This CDR3 has 14 amino acids. The CDR3 bases are TGTGCCATCACCTCCGGGACAGGGGATTTTGGCTACACCTTC. It translates to CAITSGTGDFGYTF.

There are a few counts of this clone. This chain links TRBV5-1 with TRBJ2-1, with a possible D match to TRBD1 (6 bases). The CDR3 totals 13 residues. V shed 4 bases and J shed 6 bases, with 11 bases lying between them. CDR1 SGHRS and CDR2 YFSETQ come from the germline V gene. CDR3 bases: TGCGCCAGCAGCGGGGGCTTGCGCAATGAGCAGTTCTTC. It codes for CASSGGLRNEQFF.